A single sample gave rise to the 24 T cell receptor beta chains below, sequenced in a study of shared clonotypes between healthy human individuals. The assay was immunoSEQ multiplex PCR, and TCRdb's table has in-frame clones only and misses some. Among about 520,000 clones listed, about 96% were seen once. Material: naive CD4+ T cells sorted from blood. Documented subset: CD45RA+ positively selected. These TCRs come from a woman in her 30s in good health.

The CDR3 region has the DNA TGTGCCAGCAGTCCCTCAATAGCGGGACACTACAATGAGCAGTTCTTC. Its protein product is CASSPSIAGHYNEQFF. The rearrangement uses TRBV28 and TRBJ2-1; 8 bases map to TRBD2. CDR3 length equals 16 residues. Germline trimming cut 5 bases from V and 3 bases from J; bases unmatched to any gene: 9. Germline CDR1 reads MDHEN; CDR2 reads SYDVKM.

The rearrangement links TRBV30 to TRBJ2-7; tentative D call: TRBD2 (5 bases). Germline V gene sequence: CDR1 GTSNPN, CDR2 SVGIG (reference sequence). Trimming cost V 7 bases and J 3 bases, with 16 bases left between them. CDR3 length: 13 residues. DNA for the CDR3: TGTGCCTCACTCGATAGGACTTACTACGAGCAGTACTTC. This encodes CASLDRTYYEQYF.

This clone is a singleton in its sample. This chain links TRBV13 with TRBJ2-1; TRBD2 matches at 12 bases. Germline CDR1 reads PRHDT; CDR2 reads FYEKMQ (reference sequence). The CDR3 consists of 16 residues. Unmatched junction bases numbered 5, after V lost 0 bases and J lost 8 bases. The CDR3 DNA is TGTGCCAGCAGCTTAGGCCTAGCGGGAGGGGTTGATGAGCAGTTCTTC. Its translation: CASSLGLAGGVDEQFF. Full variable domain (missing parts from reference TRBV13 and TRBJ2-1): AAGVIQSPRHLIKEKRETATLKCYPIPRHDTVYWYQQGPGQDPQFLISFYEKMQSDKGSIPDRFSAQQFSDYHSELNMSSLELGDSALYFCASSLGLAGGVDEQFFGPGTRLTVL.

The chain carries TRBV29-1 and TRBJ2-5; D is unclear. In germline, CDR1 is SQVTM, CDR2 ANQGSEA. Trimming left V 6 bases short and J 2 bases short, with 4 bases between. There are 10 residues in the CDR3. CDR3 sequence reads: CSVFQETQYF. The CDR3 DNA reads TGCAGCGTATTTCAAGAGACCCAGTACTTC. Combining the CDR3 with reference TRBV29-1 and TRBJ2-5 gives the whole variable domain SAVISQKPSRDICQRGTSLTIQCQVDSQVTMMFWYRQQPGQSLTLIATANQGSEATYESGFVIDKFPISRPNLTFSTLTVSNMSPEDSSIYLCSVFQETQYFGPGTRLLVL.

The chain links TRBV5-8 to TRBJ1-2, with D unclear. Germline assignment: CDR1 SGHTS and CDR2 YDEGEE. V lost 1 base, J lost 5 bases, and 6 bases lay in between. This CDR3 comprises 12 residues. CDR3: CASSLRGYGYTF. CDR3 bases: TGTGCCAGCAGCTTGCGGGGATATGGCTACACCTTC.

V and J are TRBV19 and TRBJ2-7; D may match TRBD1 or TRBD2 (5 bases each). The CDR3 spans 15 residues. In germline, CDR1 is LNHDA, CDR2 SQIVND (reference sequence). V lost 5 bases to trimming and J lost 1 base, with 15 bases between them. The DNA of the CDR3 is TGTGCCAGTAGTTCCCCCGGGGCGGCTTCCTACGAGCAGTACTTC. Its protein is CASSSPGAASYEQYF.

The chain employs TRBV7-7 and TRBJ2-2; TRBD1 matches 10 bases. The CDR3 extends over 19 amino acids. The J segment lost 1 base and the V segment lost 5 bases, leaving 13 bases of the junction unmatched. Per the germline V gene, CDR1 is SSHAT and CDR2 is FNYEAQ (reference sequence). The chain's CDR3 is CASSKHDRGRVGNTGELFF. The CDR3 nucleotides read TGTGCCAGCAGCAAACACGACAGGGGGCGAGTCGGGAACACCGGGGAGCTGTTTTTT.

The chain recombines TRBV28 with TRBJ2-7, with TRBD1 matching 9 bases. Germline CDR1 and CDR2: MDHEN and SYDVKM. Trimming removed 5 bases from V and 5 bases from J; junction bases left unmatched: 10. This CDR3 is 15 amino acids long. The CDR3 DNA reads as TGTGCCAGCAGTCACGGGGACAGGGCTTTCAACGAGCAGTACTTC. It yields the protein CASSHGDRAFNEQYF. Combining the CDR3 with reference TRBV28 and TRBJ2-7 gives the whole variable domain DVKVTQSSRYLVKRTGEKVFLECVQDMDHENMFWYRQDPGLGLRLIYFSYDVKMKEKGDIPEGYSVSREKKERFSLILESASTNQTSMYLCASSHGDRAFNEQYFGPGTRLTVT.

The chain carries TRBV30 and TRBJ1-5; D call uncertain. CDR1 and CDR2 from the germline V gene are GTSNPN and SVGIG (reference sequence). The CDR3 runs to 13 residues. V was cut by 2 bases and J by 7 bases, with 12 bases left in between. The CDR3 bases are TGTGCCTGGAGTCCTGTATCGGGACAGCCCCAGCATTTT. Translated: CAWSPVSGQPQHF.

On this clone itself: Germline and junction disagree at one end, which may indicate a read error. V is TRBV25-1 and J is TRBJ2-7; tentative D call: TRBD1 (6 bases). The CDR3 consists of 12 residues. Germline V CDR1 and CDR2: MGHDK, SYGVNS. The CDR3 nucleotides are TGTGCCAGCAGTGGGCCGAGGGGGTGGGGTCGGTTC. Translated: CASSGPRGWGRF.

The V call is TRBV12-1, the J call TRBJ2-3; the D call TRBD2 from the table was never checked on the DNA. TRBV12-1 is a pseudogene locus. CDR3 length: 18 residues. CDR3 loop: CASSFSSSGRAPTDTQYF. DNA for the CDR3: TGTGCCAGCAGCTTTTCCTCCAGCGGGAGGGCCCCAACAGATACGCAGTATTTT.

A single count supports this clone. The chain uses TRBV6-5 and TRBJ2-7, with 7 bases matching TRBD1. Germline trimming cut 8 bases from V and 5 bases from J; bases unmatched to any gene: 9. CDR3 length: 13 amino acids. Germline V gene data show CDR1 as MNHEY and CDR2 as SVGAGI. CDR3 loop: CASAWTGAHEQYF. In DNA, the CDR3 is TGTGCCAGCGCCTGGACAGGCGCCCACGAGCAGTACTTC.

Here the CDR3 reads CASSPTSYNEQFF. The CDR3 nucleotides read TGCGCCAGCAGCCCCACTAGTTACAATGAGCAGTTCTTC. The chain employs TRBV5-1 and TRBJ2-1, with a tentative D call TRBD2 (5 bases). The germline V gene has CDR1 SGHRS and CDR2 YFSETQ. The V end was cut by 4 bases, the J end by 4 bases, with 9 bases between. The CDR3 has 13 residues. Based on the CDR3 plus reference TRBV5-1 and TRBJ2-1, the full variable domain is KAGVTQTPRYLIKTRGQQVTLSCSPISGHRSVSWYQQTPGQGLQFLFEYFSETQRNKGNFPGRFSGRQFSNSRSEMNVSTLELGDSALYLCASSPTSYNEQFFGPGTRLTVL.

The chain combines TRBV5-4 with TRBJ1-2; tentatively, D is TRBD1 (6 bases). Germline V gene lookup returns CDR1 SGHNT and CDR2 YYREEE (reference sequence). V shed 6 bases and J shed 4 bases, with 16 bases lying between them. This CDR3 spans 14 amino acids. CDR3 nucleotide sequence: TGTGCCAGCACCGGACAGAATCCTCCCTATGGCTACACCTTC. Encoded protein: CASTGQNPPYGYTF.

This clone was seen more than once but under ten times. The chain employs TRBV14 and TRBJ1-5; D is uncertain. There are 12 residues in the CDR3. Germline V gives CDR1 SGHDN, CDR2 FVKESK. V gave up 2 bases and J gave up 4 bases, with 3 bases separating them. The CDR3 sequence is CASSQPNQPQHF. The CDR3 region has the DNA TGTGCCAGCAGCCAACCAAATCAGCCCCAGCATTTT.

CDR3: CASSLWDSGNTIYF. In DNA, the CDR3 is TGTGCCAGCAGTTTATGGGATTCTGGAAACACCATATATTTT. V usage is TRBV6-6 and J usage is TRBJ1-3; D remains unclear. The V end lost 4 bases, the J end lost 1 base, and 8 bases lay between the germline ends. The CDR3 is made up of 14 amino acids. Germline V gives CDR1 MNHNY, CDR2 SVGAGI (reference sequence).

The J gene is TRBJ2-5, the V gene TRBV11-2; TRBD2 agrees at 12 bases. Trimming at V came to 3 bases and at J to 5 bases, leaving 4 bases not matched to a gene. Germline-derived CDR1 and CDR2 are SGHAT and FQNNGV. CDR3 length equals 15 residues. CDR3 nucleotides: TGTGCCAGCAGCTTGACTAGCGGGAGTTCGGAGACCCAGTACTTC. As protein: CASSLTSGSSETQYF. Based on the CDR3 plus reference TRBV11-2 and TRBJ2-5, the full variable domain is EAGVAQSPRYKIIEKRQSVAFWCNPISGHATLYWYQQILGQGPKLLIQFQNNGVVDDSQLPKDRFSAERLKGVDSTLKIQPAKLEDSAVYLCASSLTSGSSETQYFGPGTRLLVL.

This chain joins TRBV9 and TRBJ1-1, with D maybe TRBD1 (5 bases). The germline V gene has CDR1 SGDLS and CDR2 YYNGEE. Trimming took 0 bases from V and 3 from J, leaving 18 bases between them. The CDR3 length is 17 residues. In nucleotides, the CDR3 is TGTGCCAGCAGCGTAGCGGGGGGGGTTGGACTGTACACTGAAGCTTTCTTT. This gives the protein CASSVAGGVGLYTEAFF. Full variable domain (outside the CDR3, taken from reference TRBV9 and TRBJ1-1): DSGVTQTPKHLITATGQRVTLRCSPRSGDLSVYWYQQSLDQGLQFLIQYYNGEERAKGNILERFSAQQFPDLHSELNLSSLELGDSALYFCASSVAGGVGLYTEAFFGQGTRLTVV.

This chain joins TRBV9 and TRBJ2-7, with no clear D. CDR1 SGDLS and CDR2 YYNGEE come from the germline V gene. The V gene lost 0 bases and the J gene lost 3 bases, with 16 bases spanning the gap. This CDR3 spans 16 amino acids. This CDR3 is CASSVADGLLSYEQYF. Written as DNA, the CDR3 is TGTGCCAGCAGCGTAGCTGACGGCCTTCTGAGCTACGAGCAGTACTTC.

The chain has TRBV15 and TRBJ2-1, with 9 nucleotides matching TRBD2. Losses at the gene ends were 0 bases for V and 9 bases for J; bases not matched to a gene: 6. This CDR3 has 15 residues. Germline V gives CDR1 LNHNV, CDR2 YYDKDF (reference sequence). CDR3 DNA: TGTGCCACCAGCAGAGATGGAGCGGGAGGACCTGAGCAGTTCTTC. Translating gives CATSRDGAGGPEQFF.

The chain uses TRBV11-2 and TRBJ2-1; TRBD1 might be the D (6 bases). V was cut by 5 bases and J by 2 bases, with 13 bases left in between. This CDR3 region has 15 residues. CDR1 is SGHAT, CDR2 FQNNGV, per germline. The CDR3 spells CASSLRQDPYNEQFF. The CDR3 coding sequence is TGTGCCAGCAGCCTAAGACAGGACCCCTACAATGAGCAGTTCTTC.

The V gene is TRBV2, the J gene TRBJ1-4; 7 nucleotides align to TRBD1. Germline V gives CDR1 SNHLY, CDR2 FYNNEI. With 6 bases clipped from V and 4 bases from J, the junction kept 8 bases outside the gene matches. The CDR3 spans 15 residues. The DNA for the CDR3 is TGTGCCAGCAGATGGACAGGCGGGGGTAATGAAAAACTGTTTTTT. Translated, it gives CASRWTGGGNEKLFF.

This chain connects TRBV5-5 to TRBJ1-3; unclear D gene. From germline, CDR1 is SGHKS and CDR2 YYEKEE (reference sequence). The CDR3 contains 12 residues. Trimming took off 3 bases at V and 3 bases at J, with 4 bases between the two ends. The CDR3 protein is CASSSVGNTIYF. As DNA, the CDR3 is TGTGCCAGCAGCTCTGTTGGAAACACCATATATTTT.

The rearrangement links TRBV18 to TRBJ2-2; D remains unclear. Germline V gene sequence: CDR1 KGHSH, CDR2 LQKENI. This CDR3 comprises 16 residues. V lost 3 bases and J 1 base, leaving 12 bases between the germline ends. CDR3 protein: CASSPIDVRNTGELFF. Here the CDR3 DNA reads TGTGCCAGCTCACCGATAGATGTACGGAACACCGGGGAGCTGTTTTTT.